The 5 T cell receptor beta chains below come from one sample, sequenced in a study of CD8 T cells in ankylosing spondylitis. Which antigens these TCRs recognize remains unknown. Notes on the study in general: What seemed typical of ankylosing spondylitis blood was a TCR beta motif built from roughly 8 highly homologous variants.

TCRdb re-analysed the 5' RACE reads in MiXCR, keeping a single row per CDR3 protein. The sample carries roughly 350,000 distinct CDR3 sequences, 7.5% to 9% recorded once. Material for sequencing was blood, either unsorted or a sorted T cell fraction (not recorded which). These TCRs come from a male donor with ankylosing spondylitis.

This clonotype was observed a few times. The chain couples TRBV7-2 to TRBJ2-3; D unclear. The CDR3 runs to 15 residues. Germline V CDR1 and CDR2: SGHTA, FQGNSA. V was clipped by 5 bases and J by 7 bases, with 19 bases between them. CDR3 protein: CASSRPSADGNTQYF. In DNA form, the CDR3 reads TGTGCCAGCAGCCGTCCGTCGGCGGACGGAAATACGCAGTATTTT.

This clonotype was found many times. The rearrangement uses TRBV28 and TRBJ2-1; D unresolved. V shed 7 bases and J shed 0 bases, with 10 bases lying between them. Germline V lookup: CDR1 MDHEN, CDR2 SYDVKM. This CDR3 is built from 14 residues. The DNA of the CDR3 is TGTGCCAGCATACTCGTAGCCTCCTACAATGAGCAGTTCTTC. This sequence encodes CASILVASYNEQFF.

This clonotype was detected only a few times. The chain is built from TRBV5-1 and TRBJ2-5, with D hard to call. V lost 4 bases and J 2 bases, leaving 18 bases between the germline ends. Germline CDR1 and CDR2: SGHRS and YFSETQ. The CDR3 runs to 16 residues. CDR3 protein: CASSAPEEHLQETQYF. The CDR3 DNA reads TGCGCCAGCAGCGCCCCCGAGGAGCATTTACAAGAGACCCAGTACTTC.

This clonotype was counted a few times. V is TRBV7-3 and J is TRBJ2-4; maybe TRBD2 (6 bases). The germline V and J ends were trimmed by 0 bases and 0 bases, with 9 bases remaining between them. Germline values: CDR1 SGHTA, CDR2 FQGTGA. The CDR3 has 16 amino acids. The CDR3, as DNA: TGTGCCAGCAGCTTAACAGGGACTCTAGCCAAAAACATTCAGTACTTC. This translates into CASSLTGTLAKNIQYF. Drawing the rest from reference TRBV7-3 and TRBJ2-4, the complete variable domain is GAGVSQTPSNKVTEKGKYVELRCDPISGHTALYWYRQSLGQGPEFLIYFQGTGAADDSGLPNDRFFAVRPEGSVSTLKIQRTERGDSAVYLCASSLTGTLAKNIQYFGAGTRLSVL.

The rearrangement links TRBV6-1 to TRBJ2-1; tentatively, D is TRBD1 or TRBD2 (5 bases each). Trimming removed 3 bases at V and 3 bases at J, with 9 bases between. The CDR3 runs to 14 residues. Germline CDR1 reads MNHNS; CDR2 reads SASEGT. CDR3 bases: TGTGCCAGCAGTGATAGGGACGACTACAATGAGCAGTTCTTC. Its protein is CASSDRDDYNEQFF.